This T cell receptor (beta chain) was identified in a study of read filtering for tumor transcriptome and immune sequencing. From about 0.4 ug of RNA, a library with molecular barcoded alpha/delta and beta/gamma adaptors was made. MiXCR was run by TCRdb on the reads, yielding one entry per CDR3 protein. Among roughly 24,000 distinct CDR3 sequences, approximately 15% were seen once, and the ten largest hold around 66%. The CDR3 totals 16 residues. Per the germline V gene, CDR1 is ENHRY and CDR2 is SYGVKD. V lost 5 bases to trimming and J lost 0 bases, with 14 bases between them. This clonotype was seen at least ten times.

The V call is TRBV10-3, the J call TRBJ2-1; no clear D. The TCR originated in a donor over 35 with multiple myeloma. The sequenced sample was a population of CD138-negative cells sorted from bone marrow. CDR3 loop: CAISTFPQSSYNEQFF. The CDR3 DNA sequence: TGTGCCATCAGTACCTTTCCCCAGAGCTCCTACAATGAGCAGTTCTTC.